Listed below are T cell receptor beta chains from one sample, sequenced in a study of Ad26.COV2.S vaccination and SARS-CoV-2 variants. Assay: immunoSEQ multiplex PCR; the TCRdb copy retains only in-frame clones and omits some. This sample has a few hundred thousand clones, with roughly 90% found just once. The material was peripheral blood, obtained in a trial of Ad26.COV2.S vaccine versus placebo. These receptors were collected from a person between 18 and 59 years old who received the Ad26.COV2.S COVID-19 vaccine or a placebo. The CDR3 runs from the conserved cysteine through the conserved F or W. A D gene is named only where the DNA matches it firmly. Clone sizes are given selectively: once, few, many, or a class where the clone is expanded.

J	D	size	V	DNA	CDR3
TRBJ2-5	TRBD2	-	TRBV7-8	TGTGCCAGCAGCTCTAGGACTAGTTTATTAGAGACCCAGTACTTC	CASSSRTSLLETQYF
TRBJ2-7	-	-	TRBV14	TGTGCCAGCAGCCAAGAGATGGGGGGGGCCTCCTACGAGCAGTACTTC	CASSQEMGGASYEQYF
TRBJ2-1	TRBD1	-	TRBV2	TGTGCCAGCAGTCCACAGACAGGGGGCCACAATGAGCAGTTCTTC	CASSPQTGGHNEQFF
TRBJ1-4	TRBD1	-	TRBV5-1	TGCGCCAGCAGCTTGTACAGGGGGAGTGAAAAACTGTTTTTT	CASSLYRGSEKLFF
TRBJ1-2	-	-	TRBV6-5	TGTGCCAGCAGTTACCGAGACAGAGTGTATGGCTACACCTTC	CASSYRDRVYGYTF
TRBJ1-6	-	few	TRBV30	TGTGCCTGGGGAATCGGGAATTCACCCCTCCACTTT	CAWGIGNSPLHF
TRBJ2-3	-	-	TRBV7-3	TGTGCCAGCAGCTTATCCGGGGGCACAGATACGCAGTATTTT	CASSLSGGTDTQYF
TRBJ2-5	TRBD1	-	TRBV5-4	TGTGCCAGCAGCTTGCGGGACAGGAGACAAGAGACCCAGTACTTC	CASSLRDRRQETQYF
TRBJ2-6	-	-	TRBV5-6	TGTGCCAGCAGCTTGGGTGGTCAGGGTTCGATCTCTGGGGCCAACGTCCTGACTTTC	CASSLGGQGSISGANVLTF
TRBJ1-1	TRBD1	once	TRBV7-8	TGTGCCAGCAGCCGGACAGGAAATTTGAGGATGAACACTGAAGCTTTCTTT	CASSRTGNLRMNTEAFF
TRBJ2-2	-	-	TRBV2	TGTGCCAGCAGTGAAATAGGACTAAGGGGCACCGGGGAGCTGTTTTTT	CASSEIGLRGTGELFF
TRBJ1-2	-	-	TRBV28	TGTGCCAGCAGTTCCCTGGGGTTCTATGGCTACACCTTC	CASSSLGFYGYTF
TRBJ1-6	TRBD1	-	TRBV19	TGTGCCAGTAGTCTAACAGGGGGACTTTCACCCCTCCACTTT	CASSLTGGLSPLHF
TRBJ1-6	-	once	TRBV3-1/TRBV3-2	TGTGCCAGCAGCCAAACAGGGAGCGGGGGGAATTCACCCCTCCACTTT	CASSQTGSGGNSPLHF
TRBJ1-2	-	once	TRBV6-1	TGTGCCAGCAGTGAAGCGTCTGTACATTGGGATGGCTACACCTTC	CASSEASVHWDGYTF
TRBJ2-2	-	-	TRBV9	TGTGCCAGCAGCGTAGGAGTGGGAGGCACCGGGGAGCTGTTTTTT	CASSVGVGGTGELFF
TRBJ2-3	TRBD1	-	TRBV7-2	TGTGCCAGCAGCTCGACAGGGGTCGGGGATACGCAGTATTTT	CASSSTGVGDTQYF
TRBJ2-1	-	-	TRBV6-2/TRBV6-3	TGTGCCAGCAGTTACTCTATGTACAATGAGCAGTTCTTC	CASSYSMYNEQFF
TRBJ1-4	-	once	TRBV3-1/TRBV3-2	TGTGCCAGCAGCCAAGATGGGGGGGAGGATGGGGAAAAACTGTTTTTT	CASSQDGGEDGEKLFF
TRBJ1-2	TRBD1	-	TRBV2	TGTGCCAGCAGCCAAAAACCGGACAGGCCGAACAACTATGGCTACACCTTC	CASSQKPDRPNNYGYTF
TRBJ1-5	-	-	TRBV19	TGTGCCAGTAGTCCCGACCTGGGTAGCAATCAGCCCCAGCATTTT	CASSPDLGSNQPQHF
TRBJ2-5	-	-	TRBV30	TGTGCCTGGGGTGGGGCAGAGACCCAGTACTTC	CAWGGAETQYF
TRBJ2-6	TRBD1	-	TRBV6-5	TGTGCCAGCAGTTACTCGACAGGGGCTGGGGCCAACGTCCTGACTTTC	CASSYSTGAGANVLTF
TRBJ2-3	TRBD2	-	TRBV27	TGTGCCAGCAGTTTCCTACTAGCGGGGGGTGCAGATACGCAGTATTTT	CASSFLLAGGADTQYF
TRBJ2-1	TRBD1	-	TRBV11-1	TGTGCCAGCAGCCAGGGGGACAGGACTTCGGATGAGCAGTTCTTC	CASSQGDRTSDEQFF
TRBJ2-2	TRBD1	-	TRBV7-9	TGTGCCAGCAGCGAATTCAGGGGGACCGGGGAGCTGTTTTTT	CASSEFRGTGELFF
TRBJ1-5	TRBD1	-	TRBV7-8	TGTGCCAGCAGCTTAACGGCTAGGGAGACAGGGTCGAGCAATCAGCCCCAGCATTTT	CASSLTARETGSSNQPQHF
TRBJ2-3	TRBD2	-	TRBV15	TGTGCCACCAGCAGAGAGCGGGGGGGCACAGATACGCAGTATTTT	CATSRERGGTDTQYF
TRBJ1-5	-	-	TRBV28	TGTGCCAGCAGTTTAGACTGGGAGGACAATCAGCCCCAGCATTTT	CASSLDWEDNQPQHF
TRBJ2-7	-	few	TRBV4-1	TGCGCCAGCAGCCAAGAATTGGCAGAAGGCTACGAGCAGTACTTC	CASSQELAEGYEQYF
TRBJ1-5	-	-	TRBV4-3	TGCGCCAGCAGCCAAGTTCCCAATCAGCCCCAGCATTTT	CASSQVPNQPQHF
TRBJ1-1	-	-	TRBV5-1	TGCGCCAGCAGCCCAGACAGTTCCTGGTCGAGGGCTGAAGCTTTCTTT	CASSPDSSWSRAEAFF
TRBJ1-2	-	-	TRBV28	TGTGCCAGCAGTTTGACAGCTAACTATGGCTACACCTTC	CASSLTANYGYTF
TRBJ2-1	TRBD2	-	TRBV11-2	TGTGCCAGCAGCTCACCGACTAGCGGGAATGAGCAGTTCTTC	CASSSPTSGNEQFF
TRBJ2-2	-	-	TRBV5-1	TGCGCCAGCGAGATTGGGCACGGATACCCCGGGGAGCTGTTTTTT	CASEIGHGYPGELFF
TRBJ1-1	-	-	TRBV18	TGTGCCAGCTCACCATCCCTAAGGGGCGCTACAGGGAGGAACACTGAAGCTTTCTTT	CASSPSLRGATGRNTEAFF
TRBJ1-4	-	-	TRBV4-3	TGCGCCAGCAGCCAGTTGTCTAGGGGTTCTAATGAAAAACTGTTTTTT	CASSQLSRGSNEKLFF
TRBJ1-2	TRBD1	once	TRBV19	TGTGCCAGTAGGAAGACAGGGGGCAGCTATGGCTACACCTTC	CASRKTGGSYGYTF
TRBJ1-6	-	-	TRBV30	TGTGCCTGGAGTGGAAGCAGGTGGGGCCTAAATTCACCCCTCCACTTT	CAWSGSRWGLNSPLHF
TRBJ2-5	-	-	TRBV7-8	TGTGCCAGCAGCCCCGCGGCAACCCAGTACTTC	CASSPAATQYF
TRBJ2-2	-	-	TRBV28	TGTGCCAGCAGTTTTAGTAGGGCAGGGTCGGCCGGGGAGCTGTTTTTT	CASSFSRAGSAGELFF
TRBJ2-7	TRBD2	-	TRBV6-5	TGTGCCAGCAGTTACTCGTCAGCGGGAGGCTACGAGCAGTACTTC	CASSYSSAGGYEQYF
TRBJ2-3	TRBD2	-	TRBV28	TGTGCCAGCAGTGTAGCGGGGAGGGGGAACTCGGCAGATACGCAGTATTTT	CASSVAGRGNSADTQYF